This TCR beta chain derives from a study of blood T cell repertoires in COVID-19. TCRdb keeps only in-frame clones here, not all; method: immunoSEQ multiplex PCR. The sample yields roughly 120,000 clones, under 75% seen once. Sequenced sample: peripheral blood. This sequence originates from a woman aged 55-70 years with acute or convalescent COVID-19.

The CDR3 coding sequence is TGTGCCAGCAGCCCAAGAGGCACAGGGGGCGCCGGTGGGAATGGCTACACCTTC. Amino acid sequence: CASSPRGTGGAGGNGYTF. The rearrangement joins TRBV7-3 to TRBJ1-2; TRBD1 aligns across 9 bases. Germline V lookup: CDR1 SGHTA, CDR2 FQGTGA. The CDR3 covers 18 residues. The J segment lost 6 bases and the V segment lost 5 bases, leaving 19 bases of the junction unmatched.